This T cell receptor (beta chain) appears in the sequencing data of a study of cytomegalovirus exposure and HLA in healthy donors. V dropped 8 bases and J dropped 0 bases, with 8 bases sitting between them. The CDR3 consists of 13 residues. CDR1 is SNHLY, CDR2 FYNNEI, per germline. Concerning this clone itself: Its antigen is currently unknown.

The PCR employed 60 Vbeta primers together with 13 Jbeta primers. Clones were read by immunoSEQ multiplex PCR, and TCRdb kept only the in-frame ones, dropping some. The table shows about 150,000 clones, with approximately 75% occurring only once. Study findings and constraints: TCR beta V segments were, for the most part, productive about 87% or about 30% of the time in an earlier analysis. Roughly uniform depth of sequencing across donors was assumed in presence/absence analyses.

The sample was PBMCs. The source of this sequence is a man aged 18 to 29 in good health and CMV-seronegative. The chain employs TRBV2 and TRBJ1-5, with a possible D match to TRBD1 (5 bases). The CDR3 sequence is CASSRDSNQPQHF. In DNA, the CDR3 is TGTGCCAGCTCCAGGGATAGCAATCAGCCCCAGCATTTT.